The 5 T cell receptor beta chains presented below share a single source sample, sequenced in a study of CD8 T cells in ankylosing spondylitis. Findings of the study overall: Typical of ankylosing spondylitis blood, it appeared, was a TCR beta motif of several highly homologous variants.

The antigens of these receptors remain unknown. Each CDR3 protein gets one entry after TCRdb re-called the 5' RACE reads with MiXCR. This sample yields about 750,000 distinct CDR3 sequences, of which around 20% are seen a single time; under 20% belongs to the top ten. Material: blood, either unsorted or a sorted T cell fraction (not recorded which). The receptors stem from a male donor with ankylosing spondylitis.

The V and J genes are TRBV29-1 and TRBJ1-2; 9 bases align to TRBD1. Germline V gene sequence: CDR1 SQVTM, CDR2 ANQGSEA. With V trimmed by 8 bases and J by 1 base, 11 bases remained unmatched. The CDR3 extends over 15 amino acids. The CDR3 sequence is CSIRDREKVNYGYTF. The CDR3 DNA reads TGCAGCATACGGGACAGGGAGAAAGTTAACTATGGCTACACCTTC.

The J gene is TRBJ2-5, the V gene TRBV11-2, with 10 bases identical to TRBD2. V was clipped by 5 bases and J by 2 bases; unmatched bases: 5. Germline V gives CDR1 SGHAT, CDR2 FQNNGV. This CDR3 contains 15 residues. The chain's CDR3 is CASSNLAGEQETQYF. The CDR3 nucleotides read TGTGCCAGCAGCAATCTAGCGGGGGAACAAGAGACCCAGTACTTC.

V and J are TRBV7-9 and TRBJ2-7; weak D call: TRBD1 (6 bases). The germline V gene encodes CDR1 SEHNR and CDR2 FQNEAQ (reference sequence). Trimming shortened V by 5 bases and J by 3 bases, and 14 bases separated the two germline ends. The CDR3 is 14 amino acids. DNA of the CDR3: TGTGCCAGCAGCGAATCGTCCAGGGGCTACGAGCAGTACTTC. It translates to CASSESSRGYEQYF.

Turning to this clonotype: One junction end disagrees with the germline gene, perhaps due to a read error. The chain joins TRBV4-2 to TRBJ2-3; unclear D gene. The CDR3 is 15 amino acids. Germline V lookup: CDR1 LGHNA, CDR2 YNFKEQ. The CDR3 is CASSQGEGPTDTQFF. Written as DNA, the CDR3 is TGTGCCAGCAGCCAAGGAGAAGGGCCCACAGATACGCAGTTTTTT.

The rearrangement links TRBV20-1 to TRBJ2-1; D uncertain. The CDR3 runs 14 residues. Germline lookup yields CDR1 DFQATT and CDR2 SNEGSKA (reference sequence). Trimming removed 3 bases from V and 5 bases from J, with 14 bases in between. Here the CDR3 reads CSASRSPLHNEQFF. CDR3 coding DNA: TGCAGTGCTAGCAGATCGCCACTTCACAATGAGCAGTTCTTC.